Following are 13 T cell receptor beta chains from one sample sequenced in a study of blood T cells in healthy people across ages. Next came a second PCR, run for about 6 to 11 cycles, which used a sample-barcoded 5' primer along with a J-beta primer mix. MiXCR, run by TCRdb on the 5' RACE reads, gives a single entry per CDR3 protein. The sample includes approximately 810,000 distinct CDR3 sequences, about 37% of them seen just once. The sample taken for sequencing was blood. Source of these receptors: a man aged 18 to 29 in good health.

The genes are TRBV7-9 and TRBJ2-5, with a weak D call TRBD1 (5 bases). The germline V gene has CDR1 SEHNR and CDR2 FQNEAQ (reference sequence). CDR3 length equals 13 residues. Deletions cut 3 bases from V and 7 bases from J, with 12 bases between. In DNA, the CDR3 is TGTGCCAGCAGCTTGAGACAGCCGACGACCCAGTACTTC. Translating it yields CASSLRQPTTQYF.

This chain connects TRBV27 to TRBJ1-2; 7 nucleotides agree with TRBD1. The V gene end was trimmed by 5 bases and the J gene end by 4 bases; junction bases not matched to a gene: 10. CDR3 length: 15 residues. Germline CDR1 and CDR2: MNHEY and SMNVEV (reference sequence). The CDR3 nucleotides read TGTGCCAGCAGTACGCGACCCGGGACAGTCTATGGCTACACCTTC. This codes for CASSTRPGTVYGYTF.

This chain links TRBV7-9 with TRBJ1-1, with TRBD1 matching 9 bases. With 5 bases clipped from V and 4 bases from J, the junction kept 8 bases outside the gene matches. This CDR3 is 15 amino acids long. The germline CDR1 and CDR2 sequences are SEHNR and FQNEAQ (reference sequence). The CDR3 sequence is CASSVGQGSGTEAFF. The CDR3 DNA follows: TGTGCCAGCAGCGTCGGACAGGGGTCGGGCACTGAAGCTTTCTTT. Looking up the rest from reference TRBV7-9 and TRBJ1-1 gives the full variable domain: DTGVSQNPRHKITKRGQNVTFRCDPISEHNRLYWYRQTLGQGPEFLTYFQNEAQLEKSRLLSDRFSAERPKGSFSTLEIQRTEQGDSAMYLCASSVGQGSGTEAFFGQGTRLTVV.

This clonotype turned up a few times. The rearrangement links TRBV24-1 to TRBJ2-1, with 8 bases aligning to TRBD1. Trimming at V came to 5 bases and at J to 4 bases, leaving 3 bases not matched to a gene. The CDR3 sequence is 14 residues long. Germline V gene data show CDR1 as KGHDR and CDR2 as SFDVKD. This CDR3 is CATSGGTGYNEQFF. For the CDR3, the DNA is TGTGCCACCAGTGGGGGGACAGGATACAATGAGCAGTTCTTC.

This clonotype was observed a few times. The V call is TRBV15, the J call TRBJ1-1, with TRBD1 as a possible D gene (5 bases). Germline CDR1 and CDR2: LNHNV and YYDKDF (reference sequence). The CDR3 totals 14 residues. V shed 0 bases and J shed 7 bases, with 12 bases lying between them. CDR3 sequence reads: CATSRDEDSIEAFF. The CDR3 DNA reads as TGTGCCACCAGCAGAGATGAAGACAGCATTGAAGCTTTCTTT.

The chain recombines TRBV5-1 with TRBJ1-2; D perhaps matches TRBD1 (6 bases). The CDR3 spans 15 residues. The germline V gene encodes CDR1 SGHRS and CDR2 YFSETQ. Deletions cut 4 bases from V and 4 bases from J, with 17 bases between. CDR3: CASSPATGYGYGYTF. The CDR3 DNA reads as TGCGCCAGCAGCCCGGCCACAGGGTACGGCTATGGCTACACCTTC.

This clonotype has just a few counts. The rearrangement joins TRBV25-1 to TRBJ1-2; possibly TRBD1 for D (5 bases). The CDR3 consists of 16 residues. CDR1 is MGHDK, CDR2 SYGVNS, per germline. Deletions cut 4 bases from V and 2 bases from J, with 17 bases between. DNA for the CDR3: TGTGCCAGCAGTGCCCCCGGGACCCAGGGCAACTATGGCTACACCTTC. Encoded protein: CASSAPGTQGNYGYTF.

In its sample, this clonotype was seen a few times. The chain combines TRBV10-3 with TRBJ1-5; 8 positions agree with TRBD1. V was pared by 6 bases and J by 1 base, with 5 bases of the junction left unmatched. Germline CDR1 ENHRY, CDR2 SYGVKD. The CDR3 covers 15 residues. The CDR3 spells CAISPGQESNQPQHF. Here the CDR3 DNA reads TGTGCCATCAGCCCGGGACAGGAGAGCAATCAGCCCCAGCATTTT.

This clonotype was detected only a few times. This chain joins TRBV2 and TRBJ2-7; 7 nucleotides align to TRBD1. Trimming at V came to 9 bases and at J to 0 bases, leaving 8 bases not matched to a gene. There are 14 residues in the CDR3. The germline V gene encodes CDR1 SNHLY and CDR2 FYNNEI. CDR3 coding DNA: TGTGCCAGTAAAACAGGGGCTCCCTCCTACGAGCAGTACTTC. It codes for CASKTGAPSYEQYF.

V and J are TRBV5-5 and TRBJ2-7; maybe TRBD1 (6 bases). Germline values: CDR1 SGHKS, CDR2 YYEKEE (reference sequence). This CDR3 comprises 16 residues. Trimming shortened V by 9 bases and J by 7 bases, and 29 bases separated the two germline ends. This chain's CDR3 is CATYAGVRNSYNEQYF. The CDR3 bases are TGTGCCACCTATGCAGGGGTCCGAAACTCCTACAATGAGCAGTACTTC.

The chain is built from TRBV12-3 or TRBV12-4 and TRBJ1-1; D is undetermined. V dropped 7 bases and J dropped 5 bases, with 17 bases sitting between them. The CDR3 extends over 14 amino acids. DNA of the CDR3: TGTGCCAGCACCCTGCCCCAGGAGAGTACTGAAGCTTTCTTT. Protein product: CASTLPQESTEAFF.

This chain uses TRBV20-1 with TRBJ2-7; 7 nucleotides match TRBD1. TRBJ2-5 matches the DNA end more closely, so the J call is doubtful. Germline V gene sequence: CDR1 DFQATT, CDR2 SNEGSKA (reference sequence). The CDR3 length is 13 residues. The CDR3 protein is CSARTGLEETQYF. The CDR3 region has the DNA TGCAGTGCTAGGACAGGGCTAGAGGAGACCCAGTACTTC.

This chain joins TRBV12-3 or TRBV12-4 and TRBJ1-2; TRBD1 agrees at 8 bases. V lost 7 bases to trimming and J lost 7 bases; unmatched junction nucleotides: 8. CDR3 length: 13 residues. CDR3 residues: CASTNGQGSGYTF. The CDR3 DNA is TGTGCCAGCACCAACGGACAGGGCTCTGGCTACACCTTC.